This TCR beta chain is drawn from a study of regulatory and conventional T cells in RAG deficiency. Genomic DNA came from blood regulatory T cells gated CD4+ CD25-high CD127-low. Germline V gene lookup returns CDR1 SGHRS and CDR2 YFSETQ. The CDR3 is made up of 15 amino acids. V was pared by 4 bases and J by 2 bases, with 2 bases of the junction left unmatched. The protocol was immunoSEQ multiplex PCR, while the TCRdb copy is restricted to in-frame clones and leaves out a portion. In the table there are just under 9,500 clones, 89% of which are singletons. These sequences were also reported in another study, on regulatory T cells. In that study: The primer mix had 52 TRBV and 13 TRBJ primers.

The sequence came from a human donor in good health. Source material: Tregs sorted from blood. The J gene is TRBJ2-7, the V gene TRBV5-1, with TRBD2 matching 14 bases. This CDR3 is CASSAGLAGAYEQYF. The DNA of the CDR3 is TGCGCCAGCAGCGCGGGACTAGCGGGAGCCTACGAGCAGTACTTC. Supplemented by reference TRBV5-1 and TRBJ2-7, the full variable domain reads KAGVTQTPRYLIKTRGQQVTLSCSPISGHRSVSWYQQTPGQGLQFLFEYFSETQRNKGNFPGRFSGRQFSNSRSEMNVSTLELGDSALYLCASSAGLAGAYEQYFGPGTRLTVT.